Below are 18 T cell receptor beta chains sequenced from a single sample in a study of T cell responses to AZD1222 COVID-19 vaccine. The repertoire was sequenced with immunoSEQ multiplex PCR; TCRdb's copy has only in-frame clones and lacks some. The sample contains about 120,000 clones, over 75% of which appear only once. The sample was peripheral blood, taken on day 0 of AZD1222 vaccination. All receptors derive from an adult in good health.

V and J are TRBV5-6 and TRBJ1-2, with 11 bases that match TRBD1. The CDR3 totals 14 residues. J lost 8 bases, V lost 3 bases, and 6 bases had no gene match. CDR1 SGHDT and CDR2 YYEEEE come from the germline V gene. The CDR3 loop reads CASSSGQGARGYTF. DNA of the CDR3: TGTGCCAGCAGCTCAGGACAGGGGGCTCGGGGCTACACCTTC.

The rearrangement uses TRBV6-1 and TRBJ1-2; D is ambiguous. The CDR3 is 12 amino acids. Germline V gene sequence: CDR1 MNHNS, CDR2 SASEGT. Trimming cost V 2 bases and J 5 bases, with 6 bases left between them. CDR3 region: CASSEIGYGYTF. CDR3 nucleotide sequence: TGTGCCAGCAGTGAAATCGGGTATGGCTACACCTTC.

As DNA, the CDR3 is TGTGCCAGTAGTCAGGACAGGGTTGGTGAGACCCAGTACTTC. Residues: CASSQDRVGETQYF. This rearrangement joins TRBV19 to TRBJ2-5; 8 bases align to TRBD1. CDR3 length: 14 residues. Germline lookup yields CDR1 LNHDA and CDR2 SQIVND (reference sequence). Trimming at V came to 5 bases and at J to 5 bases, leaving 7 bases not matched to a gene.

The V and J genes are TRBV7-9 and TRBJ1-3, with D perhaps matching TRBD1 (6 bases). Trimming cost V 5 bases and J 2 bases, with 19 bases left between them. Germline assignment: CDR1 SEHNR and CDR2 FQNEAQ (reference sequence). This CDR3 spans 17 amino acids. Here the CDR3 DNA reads TGTGCCAGCAGCCCCCCGGCTGGGGGGGCAGCTGGAAACACCATATATTTT. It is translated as CASSPPAGGAAGNTIYF.

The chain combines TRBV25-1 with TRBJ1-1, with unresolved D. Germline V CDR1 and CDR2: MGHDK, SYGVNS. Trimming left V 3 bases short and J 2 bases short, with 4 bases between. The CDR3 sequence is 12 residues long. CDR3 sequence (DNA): TGTGCCAGCAGTGACTCAAACACTGAAGCTTTCTTT. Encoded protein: CASSDSNTEAFF.

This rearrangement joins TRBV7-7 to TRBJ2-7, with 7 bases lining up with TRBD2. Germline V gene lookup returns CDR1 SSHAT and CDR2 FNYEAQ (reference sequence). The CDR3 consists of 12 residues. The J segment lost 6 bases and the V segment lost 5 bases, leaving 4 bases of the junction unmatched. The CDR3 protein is CASSPTGGEQYF. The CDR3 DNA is TGTGCCAGCAGCCCCACGGGGGGCGAGCAGTACTTC.

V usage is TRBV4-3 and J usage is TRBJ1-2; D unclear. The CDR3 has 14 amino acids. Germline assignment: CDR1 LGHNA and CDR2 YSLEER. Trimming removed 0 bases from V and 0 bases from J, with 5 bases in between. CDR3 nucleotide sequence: TGCGCCAGCAGCCAAGACAGTTCTAACTATGGCTACACCTTC. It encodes CASSQDSSNYGYTF.

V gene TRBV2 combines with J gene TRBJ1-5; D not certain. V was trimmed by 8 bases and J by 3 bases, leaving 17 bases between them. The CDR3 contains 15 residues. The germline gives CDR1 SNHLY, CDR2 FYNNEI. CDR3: CASCGEGLANQPQHF. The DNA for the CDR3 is TGTGCCAGCTGCGGGGAAGGGTTGGCCAATCAGCCCCAGCATTTT.

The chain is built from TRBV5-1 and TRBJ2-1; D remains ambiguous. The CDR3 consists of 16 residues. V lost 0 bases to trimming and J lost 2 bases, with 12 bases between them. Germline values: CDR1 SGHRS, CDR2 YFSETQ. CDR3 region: CASSLEIGGPYNEQFF. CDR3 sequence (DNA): TGCGCCAGCAGCTTGGAAATTGGCGGCCCCTACAATGAGCAGTTCTTC.

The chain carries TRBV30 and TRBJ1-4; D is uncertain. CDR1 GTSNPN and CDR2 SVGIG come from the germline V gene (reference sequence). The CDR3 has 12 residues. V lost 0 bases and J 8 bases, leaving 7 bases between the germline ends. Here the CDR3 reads CAWSVRGEKLFF. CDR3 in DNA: TGTGCCTGGAGTGTACGCGGGGAAAAACTGTTTTTT. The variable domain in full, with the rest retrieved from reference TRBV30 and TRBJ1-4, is SQTIHQWPATLVQPVGSPLSLECTVEGTSNPNLYWYRQAAGRGLQLLFYSVGIGQISSEVPQNLSASRPQDRQFILSSKKLLLSDSGFYLCAWSVRGEKLFFGSGTQLSVL.

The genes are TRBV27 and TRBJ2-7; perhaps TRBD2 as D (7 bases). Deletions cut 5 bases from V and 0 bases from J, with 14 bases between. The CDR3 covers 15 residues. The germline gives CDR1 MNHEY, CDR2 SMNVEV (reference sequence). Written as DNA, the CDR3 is TGTGCCAGCAGTGAGAGGGGGGGGCTCTCCTACGAGCAGTACTTC. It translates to CASSERGGLSYEQYF.

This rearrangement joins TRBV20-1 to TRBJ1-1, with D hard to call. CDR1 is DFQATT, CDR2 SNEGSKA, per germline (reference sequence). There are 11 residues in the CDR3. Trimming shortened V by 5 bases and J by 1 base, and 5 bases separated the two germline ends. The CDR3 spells CSAQPNTEAFF. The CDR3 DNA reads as TGCAGTGCTCAACCGAACACTGAAGCTTTCTTT.

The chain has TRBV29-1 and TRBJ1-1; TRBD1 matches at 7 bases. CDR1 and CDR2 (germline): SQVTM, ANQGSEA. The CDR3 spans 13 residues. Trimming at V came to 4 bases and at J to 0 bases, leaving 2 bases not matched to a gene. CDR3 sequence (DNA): TGCAGCGTTGGTGACAGGGTGAACACTGAAGCTTTCTTT. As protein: CSVGDRVNTEAFF.

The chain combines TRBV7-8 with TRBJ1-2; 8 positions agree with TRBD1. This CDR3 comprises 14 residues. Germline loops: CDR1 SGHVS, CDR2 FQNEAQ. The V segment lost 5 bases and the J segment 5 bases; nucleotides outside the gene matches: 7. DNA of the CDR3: TGTGCCAGCAGCCCCAGGGGGCGAGTATATGGCTACACCTTC. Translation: CASSPRGRVYGYTF.

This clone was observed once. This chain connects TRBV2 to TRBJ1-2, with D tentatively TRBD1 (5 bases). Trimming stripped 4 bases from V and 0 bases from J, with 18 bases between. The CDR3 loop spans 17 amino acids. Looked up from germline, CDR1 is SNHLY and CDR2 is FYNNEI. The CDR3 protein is CASSGTTIGTANYGYTF. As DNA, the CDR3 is TGTGCCAGCAGTGGAACCACTATTGGGACGGCTAACTATGGCTACACCTTC. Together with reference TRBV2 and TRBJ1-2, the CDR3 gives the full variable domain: EPEVTQTPSHQVTQMGQEVILRCVPISNHLYFYWYRQILGQKVEFLVSFYNNEISEKSEIFDDQFSVERPDGSNFTLKIRSTKLEDSAMYFCASSGTTIGTANYGYTFGSGTRLTVV.

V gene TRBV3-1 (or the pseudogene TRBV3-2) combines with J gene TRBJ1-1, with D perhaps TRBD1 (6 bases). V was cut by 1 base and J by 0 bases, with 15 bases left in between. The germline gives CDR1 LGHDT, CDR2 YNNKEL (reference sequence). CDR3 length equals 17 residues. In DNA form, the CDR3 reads TGTGCCAGCAGCCAAGTAAGGGGGGAGGTCATGAACACTGAAGCTTTCTTT. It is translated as CASSQVRGEVMNTEAFF.

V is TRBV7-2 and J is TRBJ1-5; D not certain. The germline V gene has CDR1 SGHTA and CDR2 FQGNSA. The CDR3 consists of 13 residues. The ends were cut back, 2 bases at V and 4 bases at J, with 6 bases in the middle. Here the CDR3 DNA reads TGTGCCAGCAGCTTATCCTCAAATCAGCCCCAGCATTTT. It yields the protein CASSLSSNQPQHF.

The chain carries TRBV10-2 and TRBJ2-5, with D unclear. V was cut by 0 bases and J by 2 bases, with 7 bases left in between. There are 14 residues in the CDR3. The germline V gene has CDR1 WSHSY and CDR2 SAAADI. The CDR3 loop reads CASSESVSQETQYF. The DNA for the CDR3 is TGCGCCAGCAGTGAGTCAGTGAGTCAAGAGACCCAGTACTTC.